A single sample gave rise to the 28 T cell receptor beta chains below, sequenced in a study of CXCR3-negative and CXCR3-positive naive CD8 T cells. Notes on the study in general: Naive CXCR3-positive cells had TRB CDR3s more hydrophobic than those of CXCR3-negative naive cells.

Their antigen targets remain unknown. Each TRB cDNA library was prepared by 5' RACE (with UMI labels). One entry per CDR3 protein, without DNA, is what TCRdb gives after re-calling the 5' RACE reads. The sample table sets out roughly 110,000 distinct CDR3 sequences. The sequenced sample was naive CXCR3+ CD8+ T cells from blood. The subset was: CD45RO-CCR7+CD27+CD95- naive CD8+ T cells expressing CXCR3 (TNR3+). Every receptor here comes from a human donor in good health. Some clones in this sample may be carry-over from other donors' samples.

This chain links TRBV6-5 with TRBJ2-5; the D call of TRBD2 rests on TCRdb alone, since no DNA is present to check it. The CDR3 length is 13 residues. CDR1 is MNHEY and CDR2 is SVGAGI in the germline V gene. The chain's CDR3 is CASSGLDQETQYF.

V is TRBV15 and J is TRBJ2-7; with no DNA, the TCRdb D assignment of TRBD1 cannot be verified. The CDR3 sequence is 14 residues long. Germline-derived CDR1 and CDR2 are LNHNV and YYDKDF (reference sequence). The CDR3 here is CATSNIYRGNEQYF.

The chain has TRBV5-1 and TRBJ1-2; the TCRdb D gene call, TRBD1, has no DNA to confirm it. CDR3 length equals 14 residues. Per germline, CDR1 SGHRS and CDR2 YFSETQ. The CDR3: CASSPEGGWYGYTF.

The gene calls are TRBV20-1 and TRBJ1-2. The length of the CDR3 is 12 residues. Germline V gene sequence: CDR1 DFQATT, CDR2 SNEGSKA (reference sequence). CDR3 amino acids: CSAPLSNYGYTF.

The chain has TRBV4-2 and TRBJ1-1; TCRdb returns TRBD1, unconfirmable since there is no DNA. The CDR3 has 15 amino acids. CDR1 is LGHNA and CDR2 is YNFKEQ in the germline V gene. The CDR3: CASSQGPGGIAEAFF.

CDR3 loop: CASSFRGAGNEQFF. The chain employs TRBV28 and TRBJ2-1; the TCRdb call, TRBD2, lacks DNA for checking. This CDR3 is built from 14 residues. Germline CDR1 is MDHEN and CDR2 is SYDVKM.

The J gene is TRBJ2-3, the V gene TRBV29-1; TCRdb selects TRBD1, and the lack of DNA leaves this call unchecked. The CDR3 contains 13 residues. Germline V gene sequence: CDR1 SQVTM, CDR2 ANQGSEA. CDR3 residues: CSLEAQGDDTQYF.

The CDR3 region is CSARPRSTYEQYF. The chain uses TRBV20-1 and TRBJ2-7. Germline V CDR1 and CDR2: DFQATT, SNEGSKA (reference sequence). This CDR3 has 13 residues.

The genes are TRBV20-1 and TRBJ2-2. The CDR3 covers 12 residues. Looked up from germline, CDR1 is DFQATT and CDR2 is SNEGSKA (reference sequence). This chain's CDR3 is CSARDLAGELFF.

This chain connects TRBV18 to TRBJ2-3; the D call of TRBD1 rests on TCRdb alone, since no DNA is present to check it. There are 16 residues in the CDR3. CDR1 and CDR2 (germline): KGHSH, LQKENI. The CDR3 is CASSPGDGAVSDTQYF.

CDR3 amino acids: CASTLSIEQFF. This chain joins TRBV7-9 and TRBJ2-1. Looked up from germline, CDR1 is SEHNR and CDR2 is FQNEAQ (reference sequence). CDR3 length: 11 residues.

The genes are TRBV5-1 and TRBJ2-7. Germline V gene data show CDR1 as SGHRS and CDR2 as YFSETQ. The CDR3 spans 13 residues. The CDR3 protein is CASSGLRAYEQYF.

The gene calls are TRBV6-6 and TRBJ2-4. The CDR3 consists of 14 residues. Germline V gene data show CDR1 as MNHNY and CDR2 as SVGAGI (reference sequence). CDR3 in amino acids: CASGYRTDRNIQYF.

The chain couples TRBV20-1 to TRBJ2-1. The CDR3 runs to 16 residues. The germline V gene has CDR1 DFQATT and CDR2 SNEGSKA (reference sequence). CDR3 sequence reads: CSARLPLATNSDEQFF.

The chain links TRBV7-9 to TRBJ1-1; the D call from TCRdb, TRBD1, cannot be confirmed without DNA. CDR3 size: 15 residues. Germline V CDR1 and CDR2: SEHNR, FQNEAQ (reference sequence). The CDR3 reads CASSPHWTGDTEAFF.

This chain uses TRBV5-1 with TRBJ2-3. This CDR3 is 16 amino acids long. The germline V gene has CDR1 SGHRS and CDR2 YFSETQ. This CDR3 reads CASSLESYISTDTQYF.

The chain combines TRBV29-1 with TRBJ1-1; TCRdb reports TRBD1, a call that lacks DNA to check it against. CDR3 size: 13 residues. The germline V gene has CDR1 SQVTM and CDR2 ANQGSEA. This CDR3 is CSVVPWHNTEAFF. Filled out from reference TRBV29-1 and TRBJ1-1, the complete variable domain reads SAVISQKPSRDICQRGTSLTIQCQVDSQVTMMFWYRQQPGQSLTLIATANQGSEATYESGFVIDKFPISRPNLTFSTLTVSNMSPEDSSIYLCSVVPWHNTEAFFGQGTRLTVV.

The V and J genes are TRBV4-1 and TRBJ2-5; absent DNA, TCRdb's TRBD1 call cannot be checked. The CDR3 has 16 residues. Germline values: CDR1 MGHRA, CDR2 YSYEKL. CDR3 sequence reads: CASSQLYGAPKETQYF.

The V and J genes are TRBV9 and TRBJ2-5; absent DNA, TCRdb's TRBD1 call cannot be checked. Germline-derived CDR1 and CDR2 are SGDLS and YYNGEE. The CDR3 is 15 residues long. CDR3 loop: CASSAATGLQETQYF.

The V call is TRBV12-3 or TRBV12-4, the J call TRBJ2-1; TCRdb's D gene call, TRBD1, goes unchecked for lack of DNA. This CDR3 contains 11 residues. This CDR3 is CASSTGTEQFF.

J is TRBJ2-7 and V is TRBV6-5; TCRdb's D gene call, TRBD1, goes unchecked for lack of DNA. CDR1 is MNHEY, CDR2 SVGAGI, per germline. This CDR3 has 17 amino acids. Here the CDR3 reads CASSPGGPLIPGVGQYF.

Here the CDR3 reads CASSSRQGGRVNTEAFF. V gene TRBV28 combines with J gene TRBJ1-1; TCRdb outputs TRBD1, but without DNA this stays unchecked. This CDR3 comprises 17 residues. The germline V gene encodes CDR1 MDHEN and CDR2 SYDVKM.

The CDR3 loop is CASSLVQYNEQFF. The rearrangement joins TRBV5-1 to TRBJ2-1. Germline V gene sequence: CDR1 SGHRS, CDR2 YFSETQ. The CDR3 has 13 residues.

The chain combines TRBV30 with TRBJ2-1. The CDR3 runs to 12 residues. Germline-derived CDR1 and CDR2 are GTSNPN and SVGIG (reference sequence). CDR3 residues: CAWSGRFNEQFF.

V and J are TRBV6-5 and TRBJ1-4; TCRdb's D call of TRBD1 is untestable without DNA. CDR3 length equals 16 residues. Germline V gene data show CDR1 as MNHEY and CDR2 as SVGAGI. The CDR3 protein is CASSYGYGQGDEKLFF.

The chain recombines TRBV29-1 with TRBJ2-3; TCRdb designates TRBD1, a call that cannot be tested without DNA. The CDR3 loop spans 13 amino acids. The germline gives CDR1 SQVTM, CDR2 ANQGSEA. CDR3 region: CSVTGQSTDTQYF.

The CDR3 reads CASSFPGSPWGTEAFF. The chain links TRBV5-4 to TRBJ1-1; there is no DNA to check the TCRdb D call of TRBD1. Germline V lookup: CDR1 SGHNT, CDR2 YYREEE (reference sequence). This CDR3 has 16 residues.

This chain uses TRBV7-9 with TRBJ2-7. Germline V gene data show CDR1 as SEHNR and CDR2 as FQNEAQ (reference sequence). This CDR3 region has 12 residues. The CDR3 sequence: CASSMQSYEQYF.